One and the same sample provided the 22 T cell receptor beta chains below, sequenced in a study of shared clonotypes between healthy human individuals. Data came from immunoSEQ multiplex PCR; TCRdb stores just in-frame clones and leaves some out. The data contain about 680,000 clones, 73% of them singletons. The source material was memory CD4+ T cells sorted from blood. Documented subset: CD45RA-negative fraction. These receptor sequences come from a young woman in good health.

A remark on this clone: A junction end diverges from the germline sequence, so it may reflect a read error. The CDR3 loop is CSAPSPVLLF. CDR3 in DNA: TGCAGTGCCCCTTCCCCGGTGCTCCTCTTC. V is TRBV20-1 and J is TRBJ1-2; D gene ambiguous. CDR3 length: 10 amino acids. Germline V gene lookup returns CDR1 DFQATT and CDR2 SNEGSKA (reference sequence).

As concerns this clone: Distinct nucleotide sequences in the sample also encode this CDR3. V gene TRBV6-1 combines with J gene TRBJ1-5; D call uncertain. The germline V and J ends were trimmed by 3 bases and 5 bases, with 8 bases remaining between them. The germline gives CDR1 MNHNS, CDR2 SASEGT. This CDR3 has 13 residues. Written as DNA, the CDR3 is TGTGCCAGCAGTGACACGGAGGATCAGCCCCAGCATTTT. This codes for CASSDTEDQPQHF.

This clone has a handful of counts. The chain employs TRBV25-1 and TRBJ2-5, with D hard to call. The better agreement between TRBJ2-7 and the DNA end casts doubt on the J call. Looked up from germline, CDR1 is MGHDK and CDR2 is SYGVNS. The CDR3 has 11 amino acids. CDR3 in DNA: TGTGCCAGCAGTGACTCCTACGAGCAGTACTTC. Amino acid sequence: CASSDSYEQYF.

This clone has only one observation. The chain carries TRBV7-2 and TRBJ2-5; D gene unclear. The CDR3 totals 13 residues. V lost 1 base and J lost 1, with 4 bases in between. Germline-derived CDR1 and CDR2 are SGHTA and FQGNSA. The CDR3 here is CASSLDGQETQYF. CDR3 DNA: TGTGCCAGCAGCTTAGACGGCCAAGAGACCCAGTACTTC.

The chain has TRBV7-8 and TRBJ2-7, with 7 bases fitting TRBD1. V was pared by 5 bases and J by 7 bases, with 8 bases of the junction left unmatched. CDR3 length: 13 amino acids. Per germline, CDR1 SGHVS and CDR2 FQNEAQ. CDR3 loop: CASSPRQGLEQYF. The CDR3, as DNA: TGTGCCAGCAGCCCTAGACAGGGCTTGGAGCAGTACTTC.

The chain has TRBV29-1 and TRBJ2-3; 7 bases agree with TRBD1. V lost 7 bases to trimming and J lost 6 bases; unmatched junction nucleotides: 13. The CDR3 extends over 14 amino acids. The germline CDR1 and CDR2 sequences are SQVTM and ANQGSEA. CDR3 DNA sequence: TGCAGCGCAAGGACCAACAGGGGATCCGATACGCAGTATTTT. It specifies CSARTNRGSDTQYF.

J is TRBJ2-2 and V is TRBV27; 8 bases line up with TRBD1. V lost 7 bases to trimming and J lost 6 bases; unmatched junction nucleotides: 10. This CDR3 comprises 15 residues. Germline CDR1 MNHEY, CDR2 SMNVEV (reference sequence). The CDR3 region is CASIDRGHGSGELFF. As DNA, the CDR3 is TGTGCCAGCATCGACAGGGGACATGGCTCCGGGGAGCTGTTTTTT.

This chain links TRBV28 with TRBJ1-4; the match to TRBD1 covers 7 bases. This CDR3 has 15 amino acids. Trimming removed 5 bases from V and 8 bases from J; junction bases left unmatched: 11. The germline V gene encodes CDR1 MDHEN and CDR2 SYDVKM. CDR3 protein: CASSEGRGGGEKLFF. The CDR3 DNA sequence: TGTGCCAGCAGTGAGGGACGAGGGGGCGGCGAAAAACTGTTTTTT.

The CDR3 DNA follows: TGTGCCAGCAGCTTTACGTCGAGCACAGATACGCAGTATTTT. It yields the protein CASSFTSSTDTQYF. The V and J genes are TRBV7-2 and TRBJ2-3; unclear D gene. CDR3 size: 14 residues. CDR1 is SGHTA and CDR2 is FQGNSA in the germline V gene. V was cut by 3 bases and J by 0 bases, with 7 bases left in between.

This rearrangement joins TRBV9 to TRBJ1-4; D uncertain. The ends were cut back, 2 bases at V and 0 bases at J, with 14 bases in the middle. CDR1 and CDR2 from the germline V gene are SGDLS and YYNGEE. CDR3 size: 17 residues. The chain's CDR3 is CASSVSESVATNEKLFF. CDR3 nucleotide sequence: TGTGCCAGCAGCGTTAGTGAGTCTGTGGCAACTAATGAAAAACTGTTTTTT.

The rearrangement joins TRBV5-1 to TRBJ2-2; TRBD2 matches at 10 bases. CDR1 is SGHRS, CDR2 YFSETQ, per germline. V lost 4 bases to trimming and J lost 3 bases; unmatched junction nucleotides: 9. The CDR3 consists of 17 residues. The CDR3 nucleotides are TGCGCCAGCAGCGCCCTAGCGGGAGTCGGCTACACCGGGGAGCTGTTTTTT. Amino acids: CASSALAGVGYTGELFF.

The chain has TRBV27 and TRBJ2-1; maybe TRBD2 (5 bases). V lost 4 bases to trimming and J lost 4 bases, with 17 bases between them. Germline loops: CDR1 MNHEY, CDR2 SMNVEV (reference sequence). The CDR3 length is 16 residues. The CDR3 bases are TGTGCCAGCAGTTCGCCTTCCCGCGGGCTATACAATGAGCAGTTCTTC. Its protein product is CASSSPSRGLYNEQFF.

The CDR3, as DNA: TGTGCCATCAGGCGGACTAGCGGGAGCACAGATACGCAGTATTTT. Residues: CAIRRTSGSTDTQYF. The chain couples TRBV10-3 to TRBJ2-3, with TRBD2 matching over 11 bases. CDR1 is ENHRY and CDR2 is SYGVKD in the germline V gene. CDR3 length: 15 amino acids. Trimming at V came to 6 bases and at J to 0 bases, leaving 2 bases not matched to a gene.

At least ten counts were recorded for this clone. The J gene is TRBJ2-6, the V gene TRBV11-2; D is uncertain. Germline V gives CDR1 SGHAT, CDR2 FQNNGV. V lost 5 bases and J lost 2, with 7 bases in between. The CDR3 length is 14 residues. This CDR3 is CASSERTGANVLTF. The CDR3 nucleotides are TGTGCCAGCAGCGAAAGAACTGGGGCCAACGTCCTGACTTTC. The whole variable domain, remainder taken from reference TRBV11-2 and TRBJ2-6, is EAGVAQSPRYKIIEKRQSVAFWCNPISGHATLYWYQQILGQGPKLLIQFQNNGVVDDSQLPKDRFSAERLKGVDSTLKIQPAKLEDSAVYLCASSERTGANVLTFGAGSRLTVL.

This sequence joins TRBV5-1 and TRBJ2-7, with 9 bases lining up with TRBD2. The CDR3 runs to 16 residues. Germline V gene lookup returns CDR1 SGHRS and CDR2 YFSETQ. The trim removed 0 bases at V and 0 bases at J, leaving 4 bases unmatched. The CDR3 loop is CASSLVELAGSYEQYF. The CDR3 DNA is TGCGCCAGCAGCTTGGTCGAACTAGCGGGCTCCTACGAGCAGTACTTC.

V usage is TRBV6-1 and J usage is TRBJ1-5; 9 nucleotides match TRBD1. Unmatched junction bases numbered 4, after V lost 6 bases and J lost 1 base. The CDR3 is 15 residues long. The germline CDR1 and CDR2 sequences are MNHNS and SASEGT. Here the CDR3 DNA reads TGTGCCAGCAGCGTTGGACAGGGGAGCAATCAGCCCCAGCATTTT. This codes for CASSVGQGSNQPQHF.

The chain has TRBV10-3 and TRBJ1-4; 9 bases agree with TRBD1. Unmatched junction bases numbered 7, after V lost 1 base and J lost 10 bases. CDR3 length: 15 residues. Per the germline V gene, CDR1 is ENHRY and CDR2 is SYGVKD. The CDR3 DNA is TGTGCCATCAGTGAGTTGGGACAGGGTCTGGGAAAACTGTTTTTT. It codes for CAISELGQGLGKLFF.

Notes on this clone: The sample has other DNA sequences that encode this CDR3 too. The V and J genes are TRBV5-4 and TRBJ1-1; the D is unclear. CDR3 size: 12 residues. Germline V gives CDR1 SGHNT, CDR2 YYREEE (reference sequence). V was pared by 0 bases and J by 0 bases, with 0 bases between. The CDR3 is CASSLVNTEAFF. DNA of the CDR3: TGTGCCAGCAGCTTGGTGAACACTGAAGCTTTCTTT. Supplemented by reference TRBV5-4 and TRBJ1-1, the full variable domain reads ETGVTQSPTHLIKTRGQQVTLRCSSQSGHNTVSWYQQALGQGPQFIFQYYREEENGRGNFPPRFSGLQFPNYSSELNVNALELDDSALYLCASSLVNTEAFFGQGTRLTVV.

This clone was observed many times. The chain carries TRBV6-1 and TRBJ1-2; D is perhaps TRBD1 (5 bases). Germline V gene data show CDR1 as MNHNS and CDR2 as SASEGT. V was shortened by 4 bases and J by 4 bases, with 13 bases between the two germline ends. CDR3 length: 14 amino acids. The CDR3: CASSGQGLVYGYTF. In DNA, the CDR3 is TGTGCCAGCAGTGGTCAGGGCCTGGTCTATGGCTACACCTTC.

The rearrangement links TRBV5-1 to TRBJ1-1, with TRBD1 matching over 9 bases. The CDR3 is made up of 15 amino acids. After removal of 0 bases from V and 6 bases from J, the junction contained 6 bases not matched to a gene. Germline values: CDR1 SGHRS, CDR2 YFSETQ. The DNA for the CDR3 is TGCGCCAGCAGCTTGGGGGACAGGGACCGGCCTGAAGCTTTCTTT. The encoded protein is CASSLGDRDRPEAFF.

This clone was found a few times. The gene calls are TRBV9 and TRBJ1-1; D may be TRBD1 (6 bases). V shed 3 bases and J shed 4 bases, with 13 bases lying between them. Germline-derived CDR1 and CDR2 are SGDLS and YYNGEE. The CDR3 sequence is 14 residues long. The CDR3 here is CASSALEGGTEAFF. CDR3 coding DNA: TGTGCCAGCAGCGCGTTAGAAGGGGGCACTGAAGCTTTCTTT.

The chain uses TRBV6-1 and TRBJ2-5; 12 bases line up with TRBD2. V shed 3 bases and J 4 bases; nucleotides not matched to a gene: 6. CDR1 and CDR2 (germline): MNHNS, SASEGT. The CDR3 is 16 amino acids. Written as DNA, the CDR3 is TGTGCCAGCAGTGATTTGACTAGCGGGAGAAGAGAGACCCAGTACTTC. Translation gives CASSDLTSGRRETQYF.